A single sample is the source of the 22 T cell receptor beta chains below, sequenced in a study of cytotoxic CD8 clonotypes in ibrutinib-treated CLL. TCRdb's copy holds only in-frame clones and misses some; the assay was immunoSEQ multiplex PCR. The sample gives fewer than 25,000 clones, 65% to 75% of which show up once; around 30% is in the top ten. This specimen consisted of PBMCs, obtained after 24 months of ibrutinib treatment. Receptor source: a human donor with chronic lymphocytic leukemia.

The V gene is TRBV27, the J gene TRBJ1-5; D ambiguous. Germline CDR1 and CDR2: MNHEY and SMNVEV (reference sequence). The V end was cut by 4 bases, the J end by 3 bases, with 4 bases between. The CDR3 is made up of 12 amino acids. This CDR3 reads CASSSNNQPQHF. In DNA form, the CDR3 reads TGTGCCAGCAGTTCCAACAATCAGCCCCAGCATTTT.

V gene TRBV15 combines with J gene TRBJ1-4; unclear D gene. Trimming cost V 6 bases and J 4 bases, with 15 bases left between them. The germline CDR1 and CDR2 sequences are LNHNV and YYDKDF (reference sequence). This CDR3 region has 15 residues. As DNA, the CDR3 is TGTGCCACCAGGTCGAGGTGGCAGAATAATGAAAAACTGTTTTTT. Its translation: CATRSRWQNNEKLFF.

This rearrangement joins TRBV6-6 to TRBJ1-4; weak D call: TRBD1 (5 bases). The V gene lost 6 bases and the J gene lost 8 bases, with 13 bases spanning the gap. This CDR3 has 13 residues. The germline CDR1 and CDR2 sequences are MNHNY and SVGAGI (reference sequence). Written as DNA, the CDR3 is TGTGCCAGCAGCCCGTCCGAGGGGGAAAAACTGTTTTTT. Translation: CASSPSEGEKLFF.

The J gene is TRBJ2-5, the V gene TRBV10-1; no clear D. The V end was cut by 6 bases, the J end by 5 bases, with 19 bases between. Germline CDR1 reads WNHNN; CDR2 reads SYGVQD (reference sequence). The CDR3 runs to 15 residues. CDR3 protein: CASSPGLGGRETQYF. The DNA of the CDR3 is TGCGCCAGCAGCCCCGGCTTAGGCGGACGGGAGACCCAGTACTTC.

This rearrangement joins TRBV5-1 to TRBJ1-2; D may be TRBD1 (6 bases). Germline CDR1 reads SGHRS; CDR2 reads YFSETQ. This CDR3 region has 15 residues. Trimming left V 0 bases short and J 3 bases short, with 12 bases between. CDR3 loop: CASSLEGGNDYGYTF. Here the CDR3 DNA reads TGCGCCAGCAGCTTGGAAGGGGGTAATGACTATGGCTACACCTTC.

The chain has TRBV7-6 and TRBJ2-7, with TRBD1 identical over 9 bases. V was clipped by 3 bases and J by 6 bases; unmatched bases: 9. There are 15 residues in the CDR3. Germline V gives CDR1 SGHVS, CDR2 FNYEAQ. The CDR3 DNA sequence: TGTGCCAGCAGCTTGGATCCGGGACAGGGATCCGAGCAGTACTTC. Its protein is CASSLDPGQGSEQYF.

This chain uses TRBV6-6 with TRBJ2-2, with D perhaps matching TRBD1 (5 bases). Looked up from germline, CDR1 is MNHNY and CDR2 is SVGAGI (reference sequence). The CDR3 is 12 amino acids. V was cut by 5 bases and J by 9 bases, with 10 bases left in between. CDR3 nucleotide sequence: TGTGCCAGCAGTCAGGGTCGAAGGGAGCTGTTTTTT. This encodes CASSQGRRELFF.

The genes are TRBV6-6 and TRBJ2-6; possible D gene TRBD2, 5 bases. The germline gives CDR1 MNHNY, CDR2 SVGAGI (reference sequence). The CDR3 totals 13 residues. The V end was cut by 8 bases, the J end by 5 bases, with 10 bases between. The CDR3, as DNA: TGTGCCAGCGGGGAGTCTCGGGCCAACGTCCTGACTTTC. It is translated as CASGESRANVLTF.

The chain employs TRBV10-3 and TRBJ2-7, with 10 bases identical to TRBD1. This CDR3 is built from 14 residues. J was trimmed by 7 bases and V by 8 bases; bases with no gene match: 11. CDR1 and CDR2 (germline): ENHRY, SYGVKD. The CDR3 bases are TGTGCCATCGCTTCCGGGACAGGGGCAGGAGAGCAGTACTTC. Amino acid sequence: CAIASGTGAGEQYF.

The V gene is TRBV7-9, the J gene TRBJ1-2; TRBD1 might be the D (5 bases). Germline loops: CDR1 SEHNR, CDR2 FQNEAQ (reference sequence). The length of the CDR3 is 14 residues. Trimming left V 2 bases short and J 5 bases short, with 12 bases between. The CDR3 sequence is CASSLSQGRYGYTF. CDR3 sequence (DNA): TGTGCCAGCAGCTTAAGTCAGGGACGGTATGGCTACACCTTC.

The chain recombines TRBV10-3 with TRBJ1-2; D is unresolved. The CDR3 length is 14 residues. V dropped 10 bases and J dropped 6 bases, with 21 bases sitting between them. CDR1 and CDR2 (germline): ENHRY, SYGVKD. The CDR3: CATKGTQLVHGYTF. The CDR3 DNA reads TGTGCCACCAAGGGTACCCAGTTGGTACATGGCTACACCTTC.

This sequence joins TRBV2 and TRBJ1-5; TRBD1 aligns across 8 bases. CDR1 SNHLY and CDR2 FYNNEI come from the germline V gene. The CDR3 length is 18 residues. Trimming cost V 6 bases and J 0 bases; bases outside gene matches: 13. The CDR3 bases are TGTGCCAGCAGGGCGGACAGGGCCTTAGGGTATAGCAATCAGCCCCAGCATTTT. It specifies CASRADRALGYSNQPQHF.

This chain connects TRBV11-1 to TRBJ1-2; D is perhaps TRBD1 (6 bases). The germline V and J ends were trimmed by 4 bases and 4 bases, with 16 bases remaining between them. This CDR3 region has 15 residues. Per germline, CDR1 SGHAT and CDR2 FQDESV (reference sequence). This CDR3 is CASSSRDIPFYGYTF. In DNA, the CDR3 is TGTGCCAGCAGCTCCCGGGACATACCCTTCTATGGCTACACCTTC.

The chain couples TRBV12-5 to TRBJ2-5; the D gene could be TRBD1 or TRBD2 (5 bases each). The CDR3 sequence is 13 residues long. From germline, CDR1 is LGHNT and CDR2 FRNRAP. The V and J ends lost 10 bases and 2 bases respectively, with 14 bases between them. The CDR3 bases are TGTGCTACTAGAACCGGGACGCAAGAGACCCAGTACTTC. It specifies CATRTGTQETQYF.

V is TRBV18 and J is TRBJ2-7; D remains unclear. The CDR3 consists of 14 residues. V gave up 3 bases and J gave up 3 bases, with 12 bases separating them. Per germline, CDR1 KGHSH and CDR2 LQKENI. CDR3 DNA sequence: TGTGCCAGCTCACCGGGTCAGAACTACTACGAGCAGTACTTC. Amino acids: CASSPGQNYYEQYF.

The chain couples TRBV19 to TRBJ2-7, with 8 bases fitting TRBD1. Per the germline V gene, CDR1 is LNHDA and CDR2 is SQIVND (reference sequence). This CDR3 spans 17 amino acids. V gave up 4 bases and J gave up 4 bases; unmatched junction bases: 15. The CDR3 nucleotides read TGTGCCAGTAGTAGGTCCGCAACCGGGACAGGTGCTTACGAGCAGTACTTC. Amino acids: CASSRSATGTGAYEQYF.

The genes are TRBV4-1 and TRBJ1-1; D is ambiguous. Germline V gives CDR1 MGHRA, CDR2 YSYEKL. The CDR3 extends over 16 amino acids. V was shortened by 0 bases and J by 4 bases, with 15 bases between the two germline ends. The CDR3 here is CASSQDNNKLSTEAFF. The CDR3 DNA sequence: TGCGCCAGCAGCCAAGATAATAACAAATTGAGCACTGAAGCTTTCTTT.

This clone was found a few times. This chain joins TRBV5-6 and TRBJ2-3; D not resolved. The ends were cut back, 3 bases at V and 4 bases at J, with 9 bases in the middle. CDR3 length equals 13 residues. CDR1 and CDR2 (germline): SGHDT, YYEEEE. The CDR3, as DNA: TGTGCCAGCAGCTCTTTACAACCAGATACGCAGTATTTT. Protein sequence: CASSSLQPDTQYF.

The chain employs TRBV5-1 and TRBJ1-1; D not resolved. CDR3 length: 14 amino acids. V lost 4 bases, J lost 0 bases, and 10 bases lay in between. Germline loops: CDR1 SGHRS, CDR2 YFSETQ. The CDR3 spells CASSRPGMNTEAFF. CDR3 nucleotide sequence: TGCGCCAGCAGCCGTCCGGGGATGAACACTGAAGCTTTCTTT. Full variable domain (remainder filled in from reference TRBV5-1 and TRBJ1-1): KAGVTQTPRYLIKTRGQQVTLSCSPISGHRSVSWYQQTPGQGLQFLFEYFSETQRNKGNFPGRFSGRQFSNSRSEMNVSTLELGDSALYLCASSRPGMNTEAFFGQGTRLTVV.

This clone appeared many times. The CDR3 DNA reads as TGTGCCACCAGCAGAGATTACCCAGCGGGGGCTCAGAATGAGCAGTTCTTC. Its translation: CATSRDYPAGAQNEQFF. The V and J genes are TRBV15 and TRBJ2-1, with TRBD2 matching 8 bases. Germline CDR1 LNHNV, CDR2 YYDKDF (reference sequence). The V segment lost 0 bases and the J segment 7 bases; nucleotides outside the gene matches: 11. The CDR3 runs 17 residues. The complete variable domain, with remaining parts taken from reference TRBV15 and TRBJ2-1, reads DAMVIQNPRYQVTQFGKPVTLSCSQTLNHNVMYWYQQKSSQAPKLLFHYYDKDFNNEADTPDNFQSRRPNTSFCFLDIRSPGLGDTAMYLCATSRDYPAGAQNEQFFGPGTRLTVL.

This chain's CDR3 is CASSQAGEQETQYF. In DNA form, the CDR3 reads TGCGCCAGCAGCCAGGCGGGTGAGCAAGAGACCCAGTACTTC. This rearrangement joins TRBV4-1 to TRBJ2-5; D may be TRBD2 (5 bases). The V end was cut by 3 bases, the J end by 2 bases, with 10 bases between. Germline V lookup: CDR1 MGHRA, CDR2 YSYEKL. This CDR3 spans 14 amino acids.

This clone has just a few counts. This rearrangement joins TRBV11-3 to TRBJ2-1; 8 bases match TRBD2. Trimming removed 0 bases from V and 10 bases from J; junction bases left unmatched: 2. This CDR3 spans 13 amino acids. Germline CDR1 is SGHNT and CDR2 is YENEEA. As DNA, the CDR3 is TGTGCCAGCAGCTTAGATCCGGGGGGGGAGCAGTTCTTC. This encodes CASSLDPGGEQFF. Based on the CDR3 plus reference TRBV11-3 and TRBJ2-1, the full variable domain is EAGVVQSPRYKIIEKKQPVAFWCNPISGHNTLYWYLQNLGQGPELLIRYENEEAVDDSQLPKDRFSAERLKGVDSTLKIQPAELGDSAVYLCASSLDPGGEQFFGPGTRLTVL.